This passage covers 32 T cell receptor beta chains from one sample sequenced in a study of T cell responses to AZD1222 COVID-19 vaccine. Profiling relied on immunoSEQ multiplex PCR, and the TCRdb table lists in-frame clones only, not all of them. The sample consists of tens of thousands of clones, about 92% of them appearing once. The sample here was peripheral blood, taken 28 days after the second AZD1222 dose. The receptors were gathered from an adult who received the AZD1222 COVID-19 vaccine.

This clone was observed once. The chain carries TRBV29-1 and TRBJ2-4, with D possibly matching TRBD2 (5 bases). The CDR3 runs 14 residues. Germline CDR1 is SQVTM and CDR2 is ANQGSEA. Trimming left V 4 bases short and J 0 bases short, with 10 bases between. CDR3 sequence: CSVASRLAKNIQYF. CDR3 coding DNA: TGCAGCGTTGCTAGCAGACTAGCCAAAAACATTCAGTACTTC.

CDR3 in DNA: TGTGCCAGTAGGGCGCAGGAGTTTGACTATGGCTACACCTTC. This translates into CASRAQEFDYGYTF. The V and J genes are TRBV19 and TRBJ1-2; D gene uncertain. V lost 6 bases and J lost 3, with 14 bases in between. This CDR3 is 14 amino acids long. Per germline, CDR1 LNHDA and CDR2 SQIVND (reference sequence). The variable domain in full, with the rest retrieved from reference TRBV19 and TRBJ1-2, is DGGITQSPKYLFRKEGQNVTLSCEQNLNHDAMYWYRQDPGQGLRLIYYSQIVNDFQKGDIAEGYSVSREKKESFPLTVTSAQKNPTAFYLCASRAQEFDYGYTFGSGTRLTVV.

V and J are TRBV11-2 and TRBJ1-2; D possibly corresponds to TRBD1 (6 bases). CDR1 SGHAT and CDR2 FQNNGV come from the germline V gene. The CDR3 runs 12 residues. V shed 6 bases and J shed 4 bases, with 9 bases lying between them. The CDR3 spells CASSLQGYGYTF. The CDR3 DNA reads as TGTGCCAGCAGTCTACAGGGCTATGGCTACACCTTC.

The chain's CDR3 is CASSLGGGNQPQHF. As DNA, the CDR3 is TGCGCCAGCAGCTTGGGGGGGGGCAATCAGCCCCAGCATTTT. This chain uses TRBV5-1 with TRBJ1-5, with D maybe TRBD1 (5 bases). CDR3 size: 14 residues. Germline CDR1 and CDR2: SGHRS and YFSETQ. Trimming left V 0 bases short and J 2 bases short, with 6 bases between. The full variable domain, its missing parts supplied by reference TRBV5-1 and TRBJ1-5, is KAGVTQTPRYLIKTRGQQVTLSCSPISGHRSVSWYQQTPGQGLQFLFEYFSETQRNKGNFPGRFSGRQFSNSRSEMNVSTLELGDSALYLCASSLGGGNQPQHFGDGTRLSIL.

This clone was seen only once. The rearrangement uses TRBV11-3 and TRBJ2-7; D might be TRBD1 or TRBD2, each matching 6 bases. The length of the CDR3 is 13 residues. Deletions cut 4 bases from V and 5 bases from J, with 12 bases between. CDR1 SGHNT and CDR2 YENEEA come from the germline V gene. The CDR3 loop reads CASSSARGHEQYF. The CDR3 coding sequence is TGTGCCAGCAGCTCGGCCCGGGGGCACGAGCAGTACTTC.

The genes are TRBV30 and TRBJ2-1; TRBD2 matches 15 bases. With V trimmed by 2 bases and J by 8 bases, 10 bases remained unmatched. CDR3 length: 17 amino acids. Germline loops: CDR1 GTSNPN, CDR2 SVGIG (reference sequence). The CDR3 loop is CAWSPGTSGRTSHEQFF. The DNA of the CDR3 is TGTGCCTGGAGTCCCGGGACTAGCGGGAGGACATCCCATGAGCAGTTCTTC.

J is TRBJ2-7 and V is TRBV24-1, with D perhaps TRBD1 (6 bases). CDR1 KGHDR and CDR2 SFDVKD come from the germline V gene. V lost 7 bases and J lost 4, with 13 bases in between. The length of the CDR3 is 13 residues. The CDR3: CATSRTGSYEQYF. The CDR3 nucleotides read TGTGCCACCAGCCGCACAGGGTCGTACGAGCAGTACTTC.

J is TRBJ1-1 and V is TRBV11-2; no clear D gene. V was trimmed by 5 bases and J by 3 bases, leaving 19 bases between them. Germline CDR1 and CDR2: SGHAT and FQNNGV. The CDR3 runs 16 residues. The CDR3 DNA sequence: TGTGCCAGCAGCCCTAGGGCAGCGGGTGTTGACACTGAAGCTTTCTTT. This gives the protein CASSPRAAGVDTEAFF.

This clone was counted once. CDR3 protein: CASSDRQGWVSPNYGYTF. CDR3 DNA: TGTGCCAGCAGTGATAGACAGGGGTGGGTCTCCCCTAACTATGGCTACACCTTC. This chain links TRBV6-1 with TRBJ1-2, with 8 bases matching TRBD1. The V segment lost 3 bases and the J segment 0 bases; nucleotides outside the gene matches: 12. CDR3 length: 18 residues. Germline V gene lookup returns CDR1 MNHNS and CDR2 SASEGT.

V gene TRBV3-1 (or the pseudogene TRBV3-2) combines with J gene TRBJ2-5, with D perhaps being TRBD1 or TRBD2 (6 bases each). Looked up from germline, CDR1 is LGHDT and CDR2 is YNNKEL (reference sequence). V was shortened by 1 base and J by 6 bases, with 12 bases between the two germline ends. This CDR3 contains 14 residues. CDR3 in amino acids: CASSQGEGGKTQYF. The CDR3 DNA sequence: TGTGCCAGCAGCCAAGGCGAGGGGGGAAAGACCCAGTACTTC.

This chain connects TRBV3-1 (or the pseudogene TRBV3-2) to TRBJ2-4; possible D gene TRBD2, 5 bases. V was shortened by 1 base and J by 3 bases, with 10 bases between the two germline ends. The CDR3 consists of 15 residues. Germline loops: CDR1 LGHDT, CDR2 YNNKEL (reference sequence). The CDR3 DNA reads TGTGCCAGCAGCCAAGGGGGAGTGGGCAAAAACATTCAGTACTTC. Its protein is CASSQGGVGKNIQYF.

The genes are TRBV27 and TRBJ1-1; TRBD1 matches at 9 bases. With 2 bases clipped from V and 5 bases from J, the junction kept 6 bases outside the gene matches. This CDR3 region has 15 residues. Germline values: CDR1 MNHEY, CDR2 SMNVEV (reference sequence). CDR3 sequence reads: CASSLRGTGQTEAFF. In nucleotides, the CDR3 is TGTGCCAGCAGTTTACGAGGGACAGGGCAGACTGAAGCTTTCTTT.

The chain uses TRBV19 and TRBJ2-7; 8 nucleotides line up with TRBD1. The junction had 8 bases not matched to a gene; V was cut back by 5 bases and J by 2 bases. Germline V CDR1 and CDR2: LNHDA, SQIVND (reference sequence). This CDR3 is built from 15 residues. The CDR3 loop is CASSRTGTGTYEQYF. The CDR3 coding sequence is TGTGCCAGTAGTCGCACCGGGACAGGAACCTACGAGCAGTACTTC.

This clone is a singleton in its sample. CDR3 residues: CASSLQASGPYEQYF. The CDR3 DNA reads TGTGCCAGCAGTTTACAGGCTAGCGGCCCCTACGAGCAGTACTTC. This chain links TRBV27 with TRBJ2-7; 7 positions match TRBD2. The ends lost 2 bases at V and 2 bases at J; junction bases unmatched: 6. This CDR3 is 15 amino acids long. Germline CDR1 MNHEY, CDR2 SMNVEV (reference sequence).

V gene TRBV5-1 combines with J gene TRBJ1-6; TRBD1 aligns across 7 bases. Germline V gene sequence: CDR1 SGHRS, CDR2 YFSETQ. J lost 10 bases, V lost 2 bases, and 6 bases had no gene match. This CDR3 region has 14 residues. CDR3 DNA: TGCGCCAGCAGCTTAAGACAGGGAGACTCACCCCTCCACTTT. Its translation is CASSLRQGDSPLHF.

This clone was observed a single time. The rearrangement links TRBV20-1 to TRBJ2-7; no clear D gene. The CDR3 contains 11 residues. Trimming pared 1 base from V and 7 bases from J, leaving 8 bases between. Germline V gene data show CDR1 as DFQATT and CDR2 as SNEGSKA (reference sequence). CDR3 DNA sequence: TGCAGTGCTAGAGTTCTCCAAGAGCAGTACTTC. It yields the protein CSARVLQEQYF.

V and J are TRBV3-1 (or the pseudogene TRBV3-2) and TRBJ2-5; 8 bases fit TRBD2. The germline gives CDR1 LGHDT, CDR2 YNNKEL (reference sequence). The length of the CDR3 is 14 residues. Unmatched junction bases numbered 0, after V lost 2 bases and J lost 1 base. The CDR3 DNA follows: TGTGCCAGCAGCCAACTAGCGGGCCAAGAGACCCAGTACTTC. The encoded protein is CASSQLAGQETQYF.

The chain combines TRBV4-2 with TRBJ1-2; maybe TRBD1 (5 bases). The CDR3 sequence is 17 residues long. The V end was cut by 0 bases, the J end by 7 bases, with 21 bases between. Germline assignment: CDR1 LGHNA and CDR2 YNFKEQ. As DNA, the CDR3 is TGTGCCAGCAGCCAAGATGGGGGTCGCAGGGAGGGCTCTGGCTACACCTTC. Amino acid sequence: CASSQDGGRREGSGYTF.

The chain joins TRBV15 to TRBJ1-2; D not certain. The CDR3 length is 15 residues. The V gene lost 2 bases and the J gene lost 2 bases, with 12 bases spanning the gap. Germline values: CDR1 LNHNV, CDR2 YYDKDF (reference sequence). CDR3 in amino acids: CATSRKGSRNYGYTF. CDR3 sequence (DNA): TGTGCCACCAGCAGAAAAGGCTCCCGAAACTATGGCTACACCTTC.

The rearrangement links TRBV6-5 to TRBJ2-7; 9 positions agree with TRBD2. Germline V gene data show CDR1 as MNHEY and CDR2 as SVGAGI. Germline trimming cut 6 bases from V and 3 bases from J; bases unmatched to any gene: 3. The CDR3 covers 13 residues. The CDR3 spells CASSGLALYEQYF. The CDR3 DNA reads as TGTGCCAGCAGCGGACTAGCGCTCTACGAGCAGTACTTC.

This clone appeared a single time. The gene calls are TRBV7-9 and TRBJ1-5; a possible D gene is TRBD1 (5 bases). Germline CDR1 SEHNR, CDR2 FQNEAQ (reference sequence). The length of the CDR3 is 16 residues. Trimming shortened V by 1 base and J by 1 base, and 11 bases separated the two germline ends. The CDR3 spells CASSLVTGPSNQPQHF. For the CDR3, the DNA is TGTGCCAGCAGCTTAGTTACAGGTCCCAGCAATCAGCCCCAGCATTTT.

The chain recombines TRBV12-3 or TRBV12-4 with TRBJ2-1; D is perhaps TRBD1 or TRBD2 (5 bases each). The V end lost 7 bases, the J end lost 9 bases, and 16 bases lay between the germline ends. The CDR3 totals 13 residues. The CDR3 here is CASNPGPPSEQFF. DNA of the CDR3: TGTGCCAGCAATCCGGGACCCCCATCTGAGCAGTTCTTC.

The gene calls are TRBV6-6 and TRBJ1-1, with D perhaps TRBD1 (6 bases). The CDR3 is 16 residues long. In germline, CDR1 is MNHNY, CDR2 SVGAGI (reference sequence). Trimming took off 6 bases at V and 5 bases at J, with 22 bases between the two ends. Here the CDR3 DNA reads TGTGCCAGCAGCTCCCCGTTGGGGGCGGGGAATACTGAAGCTTTCTTT. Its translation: CASSSPLGAGNTEAFF.

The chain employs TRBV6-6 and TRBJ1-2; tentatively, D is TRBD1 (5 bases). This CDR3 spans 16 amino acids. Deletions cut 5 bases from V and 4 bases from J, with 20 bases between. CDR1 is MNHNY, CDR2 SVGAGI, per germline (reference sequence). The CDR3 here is CASSTLGGDGSYGYTF. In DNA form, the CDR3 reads TGTGCCAGCAGTACCCTGGGAGGGGACGGGAGCTATGGCTACACCTTC.

CDR3 residues: CATSRVSGKLFF. The CDR3 coding sequence is TGTGCCACCAGCAGAGTGTCTGGAAAACTGTTTTTT. V and J are TRBV15 and TRBJ1-4, with no clear D. CDR3 length equals 12 residues. The V and J ends lost 1 base and 10 bases respectively, with 7 bases between them. Per the germline V gene, CDR1 is LNHNV and CDR2 is YYDKDF (reference sequence).

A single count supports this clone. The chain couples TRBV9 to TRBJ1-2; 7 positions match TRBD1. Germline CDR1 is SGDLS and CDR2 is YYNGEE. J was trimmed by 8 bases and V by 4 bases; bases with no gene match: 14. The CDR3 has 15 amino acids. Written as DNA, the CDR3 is TGTGCCAGCAGCCCAATGGGGACAGTTGCATACGGCTACACCTTC. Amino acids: CASSPMGTVAYGYTF.

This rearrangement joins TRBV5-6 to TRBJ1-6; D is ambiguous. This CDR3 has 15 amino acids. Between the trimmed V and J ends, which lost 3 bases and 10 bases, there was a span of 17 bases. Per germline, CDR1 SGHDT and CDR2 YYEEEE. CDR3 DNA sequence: TGTGCCAGCAGCTCGTTAGGCATACACGGATCACCCCTCCACTTT. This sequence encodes CASSSLGIHGSPLHF.

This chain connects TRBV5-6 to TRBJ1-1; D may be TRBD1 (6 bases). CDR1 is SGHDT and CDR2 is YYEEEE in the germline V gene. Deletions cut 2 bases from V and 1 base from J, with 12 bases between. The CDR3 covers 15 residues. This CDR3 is CASSFEGRGNTEAFF. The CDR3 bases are TGTGCCAGCAGCTTTGAGGGCAGGGGGAACACTGAAGCTTTCTTT. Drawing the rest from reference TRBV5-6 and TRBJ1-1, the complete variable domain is DAGVTQSPTHLIKTRGQQVTLRCSPKSGHDTVSWYQQALGQGPQFIFQYYEEEERQRGNFPDRFSGHQFPNYSSELNVNALLLGDSALYLCASSFEGRGNTEAFFGQGTRLTVV.

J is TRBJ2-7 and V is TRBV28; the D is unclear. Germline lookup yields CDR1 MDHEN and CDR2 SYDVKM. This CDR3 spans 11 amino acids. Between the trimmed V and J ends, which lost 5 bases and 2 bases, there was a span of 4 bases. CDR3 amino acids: CASSLTYEQYF. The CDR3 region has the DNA TGTGCCAGCAGTCTTACCTACGAGCAGTACTTC.

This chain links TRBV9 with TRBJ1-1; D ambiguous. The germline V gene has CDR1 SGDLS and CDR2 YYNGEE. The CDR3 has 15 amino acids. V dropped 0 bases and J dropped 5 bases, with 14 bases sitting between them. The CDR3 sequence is CASSVEQWSITEAFF. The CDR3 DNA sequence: TGTGCCAGCAGCGTAGAGCAGTGGAGTATTACTGAAGCTTTCTTT.

The CDR3 DNA reads TGTGCCAGTGCGATGAGCGGGAACCGCTACGAGCAGTACTTC. Amino acids: CASAMSGNRYEQYF. The chain joins TRBV19 to TRBJ2-7; 7 bases are a match to TRBD2. V was pared by 8 bases and J by 3 bases, with 10 bases of the junction left unmatched. The CDR3 loop spans 14 amino acids. Germline-derived CDR1 and CDR2 are LNHDA and SQIVND (reference sequence).

The DNA for the CDR3 is TGTGCCACCAGTACTTGGACTAGCGGGCGGAAAACGACCTACGAGCAGTACTTC. It encodes CATSTWTSGRKTTYEQYF. The V gene is TRBV3-1 (or the pseudogene TRBV3-2), the J gene TRBJ2-7, with TRBD2 matching over 11 bases. Germline V gene lookup returns CDR1 LGHDT and CDR2 YNNKEL (reference sequence). V dropped 10 bases and J dropped 2; count of bases not matched to a gene: 19. This CDR3 is built from 18 residues.